The 19 T cell receptor beta chains presented below share a single source sample, sequenced in a study of radiotherapy plus CTLA-4 blockade in lung cancer. The data were produced by immunoSEQ multiplex PCR, yet TCRdb's version contains in-frame clones alone and is incomplete. The sample lists tens of thousands of clones, 83% occurring once. Sequences were derived from peripheral blood, sampled from a patient treated with radiotherapy plus ipilimumab. These receptors came from a human donor with non-small cell lung cancer who had stable disease on radiotherapy plus ipilimumab.

The genes are TRBV7-2 and TRBJ2-1; D might be TRBD2 (6 bases). The ends were cut back, 5 bases at V and 6 bases at J, with 23 bases in the middle. CDR1 SGHTA and CDR2 FQGNSA come from the germline V gene. This CDR3 has 17 amino acids. This CDR3 reads CASSRTGTGGRGNEQFF. The CDR3 coding sequence is TGTGCCAGCAGCAGAACCGGGACTGGGGGACGCGGCAATGAGCAGTTCTTC.

This clone has only one observation. The rearrangement links TRBV7-7 to TRBJ2-2; D uncertain. The germline gives CDR1 SSHAT, CDR2 FNYEAQ (reference sequence). The CDR3 has 14 amino acids. V was clipped by 3 bases and J by 4 bases, with 9 bases between them. CDR3 DNA sequence: TGTGCCAGCAGCTTTTCCCTTGGCACCGGGGAGCTGTTTTTT. Translated, it gives CASSFSLGTGELFF.

For the CDR3, the DNA is TGCAGCGTTGTTGGACTAGCGGGGGGATCCTACAATGAGCAGTTCTTC. This translates into CSVVGLAGGSYNEQFF. The chain combines TRBV29-1 with TRBJ2-1, with 14 nucleotides matching TRBD2. The length of the CDR3 is 16 residues. Trimming at V came to 4 bases and at J to 1 base, leaving 3 bases not matched to a gene. Germline lookup yields CDR1 SQVTM and CDR2 ANQGSEA.

The genes are TRBV2 and TRBJ2-3; TRBD2 matches 13 bases. Losses at the gene ends were 6 bases for V and 2 bases for J; bases not matched to a gene: 2. The CDR3 length is 15 residues. Germline V CDR1 and CDR2: SNHLY, FYNNEI. CDR3 residues: CASRTSGGPTDTQYF. The CDR3 DNA sequence: TGTGCCAGCAGGACTAGCGGGGGGCCCACAGATACGCAGTATTTT.

This chain joins TRBV10-2 and TRBJ1-4, with a weak D call TRBD1 (5 bases). Trimming shortened V by 8 bases and J by 7 bases, and 17 bases separated the two germline ends. Germline CDR1 WSHSY, CDR2 SAAADI. The CDR3 spans 14 residues. In DNA, the CDR3 is TGCGCCAGCTCCGACTGGGGACGGGCTGAAAAACTGTTTTTT. This encodes CASSDWGRAEKLFF.

V usage is TRBV6-6 and J usage is TRBJ2-3; 7 nucleotides align to TRBD2. Germline trimming cut 7 bases from V and 4 bases from J; bases unmatched to any gene: 14. Germline CDR1 reads MNHNY; CDR2 reads SVGAGI (reference sequence). The CDR3 loop spans 16 amino acids. CDR3 region: CASKASPAGAPDTQYF. The CDR3 DNA follows: TGTGCCAGCAAAGCCTCACCCGCGGGAGCCCCAGATACGCAGTATTTT.

V and J are TRBV18 and TRBJ2-7, with 11 bases identical to TRBD2. The CDR3 spans 16 residues. CDR1 and CDR2 from the germline V gene are KGHSH and LQKENI. Germline trimming cut 2 bases from V and 0 bases from J; bases unmatched to any gene: 3. As DNA, the CDR3 is TGTGCCAGCTCACCAAGGGGGACTAGCGGCTCCTACGAGCAGTACTTC. Translating gives CASSPRGTSGSYEQYF. The complete variable domain, with remaining parts taken from reference TRBV18 and TRBJ2-7, reads NAGVMQNPRHLVRRRGQEARLRCSPMKGHSHVYWYRQLPEEGLKFMVYLQKENIIDESGMPKERFSAEFPKEGPSILRIQQVVRGDSAAYFCASSPRGTSGSYEQYFGPGTRLTVT.

V gene TRBV19 combines with J gene TRBJ2-7; 11 bases match TRBD1. Germline V gene data show CDR1 as LNHDA and CDR2 as SQIVND (reference sequence). V shed 3 bases, J shed 5 bases, and the junction held 9 bases outside the gene matches. The CDR3 loop spans 16 amino acids. The CDR3 sequence: CASSILRTGGFDEQYF. As DNA, the CDR3 is TGTGCCAGTAGTATCCTCAGGACAGGGGGCTTCGACGAGCAGTACTTC.

This clone was recorded only once. J is TRBJ1-5 and V is TRBV19, with D possibly matching TRBD1 (5 bases). The CDR3 has 17 residues. Trimming pared 2 bases from V and 2 bases from J, leaving 16 bases between. The germline V gene encodes CDR1 LNHDA and CDR2 SQIVND (reference sequence). CDR3 sequence (DNA): TGTGCCAGTAGTATACACAGGACTTTGGTGGGCAATCAGCCCCAGCATTTT. Its protein product is CASSIHRTLVGNQPQHF.

The chain employs TRBV5-1 and TRBJ2-1, with TRBD1 as a possible D gene (6 bases). CDR1 SGHRS and CDR2 YFSETQ come from the germline V gene. Trimming cost V 2 bases and J 2 bases, with 20 bases left between them. The CDR3 totals 18 residues. CDR3 amino acids: CASSFLPNTGSAYNEQFF. CDR3 sequence (DNA): TGCGCCAGCAGCTTCCTCCCTAACACAGGGTCAGCCTACAATGAGCAGTTCTTC.

This clone was observed a single time. This sequence joins TRBV5-1 and TRBJ2-1; no definite D call. CDR3 length: 13 residues. The germline V gene encodes CDR1 SGHRS and CDR2 YFSETQ. Deletions cut 5 bases from V and 0 bases from J, with 6 bases between. The CDR3 DNA is TGCGCCAGCAGTTTAAGCTCCTACAATGAGCAGTTCTTC. Residues: CASSLSSYNEQFF.

CDR3: CASSHPGTGDVFNYGYTF. The CDR3 DNA reads TGTGCCAGCTCACACCCCGGGACAGGGGACGTCTTTAACTATGGCTACACCTTC. V gene TRBV18 combines with J gene TRBJ1-2; 10 nucleotides agree with TRBD1. Trimming at V came to 4 bases and at J to 1 base, leaving 12 bases not matched to a gene. The CDR3 contains 18 residues. From germline, CDR1 is KGHSH and CDR2 LQKENI.

The chain combines TRBV6-1 with TRBJ2-3; D gene ambiguous. There are 11 residues in the CDR3. Trimming removed 3 bases from V and 10 bases from J, with 8 bases in between. The V gene's germline CDR1 is MNHNS and CDR2 SASEGT. The CDR3 is CASSDPGSQYF. DNA for the CDR3: TGTGCCAGCAGTGACCCAGGTTCGCAGTATTTT.

This clone occurred a few times. The rearrangement uses TRBV7-9 and TRBJ2-7, with 14 bases lining up with TRBD2. Germline V gene lookup returns CDR1 SEHNR and CDR2 FQNEAQ (reference sequence). V lost 6 bases, J lost 5 bases, and 12 bases stayed unmatched. The CDR3 is 17 amino acids. The CDR3 spells CASSIGTSGRGGDEQYF. CDR3 DNA sequence: TGTGCCAGCAGTATCGGGACTAGCGGGAGAGGTGGAGACGAGCAGTACTTC.

The chain is built from TRBV10-3 and TRBJ2-7; 7 bases agree with TRBD1. Trimming at V came to 7 bases and at J to 0 bases, leaving 3 bases not matched to a gene. Germline CDR1 reads ENHRY; CDR2 reads SYGVKD. The CDR3 length is 13 residues. CDR3 protein: CAIKDRSSYEQYF. The CDR3 nucleotides are TGTGCCATCAAGGACAGGAGCTCCTACGAGCAGTACTTC.

Written as DNA, the CDR3 is TGTGCCAGCAGCTGGGACGTGGGTGGTGAAGCTTTCTTT. It translates to CASSWDVGGEAFF. V is TRBV11-2 and J is TRBJ1-1, with a weak D call TRBD1 (5 bases). Germline lookup yields CDR1 SGHAT and CDR2 FQNNGV. CDR3 length equals 13 residues. Trimming shortened V by 4 bases and J by 7 bases, and 13 bases separated the two germline ends. Full variable domain (outside the CDR3, taken from reference TRBV11-2 and TRBJ1-1): EAGVAQSPRYKIIEKRQSVAFWCNPISGHATLYWYQQILGQGPKLLIQFQNNGVVDDSQLPKDRFSAERLKGVDSTLKIQPAKLEDSAVYLCASSWDVGGEAFFGQGTRLTVV.

The V and J genes are TRBV5-4 and TRBJ2-1; 11 positions match TRBD1. Trimming removed 4 bases from V and 10 bases from J; junction bases left unmatched: 10. Germline CDR1 is SGHNT and CDR2 is YYREEE (reference sequence). The CDR3 sequence is 15 residues long. The CDR3 region is CASSLPGQGEREQFF. CDR3 nucleotides: TGTGCCAGCAGCCTCCCGGGACAGGGGGAGCGAGAGCAGTTCTTC.

The CDR3 DNA reads as TGTGCCAGCAGAATCGACAGTACAAGACTCACAGATACGCAGTATTTT. As protein: CASRIDSTRLTDTQYF. The V call is TRBV7-8, the J call TRBJ2-3; D is perhaps TRBD1 (5 bases). The germline V gene has CDR1 SGHVS and CDR2 FQNEAQ. The germline V and J ends were trimmed by 6 bases and 2 bases, with 18 bases remaining between them. The CDR3 contains 16 residues.

A single count supports this clone. This chain joins TRBV4-1 and TRBJ1-6; TRBD1 matches 7 bases. The CDR3 is made up of 15 amino acids. Germline V gene sequence: CDR1 MGHRA, CDR2 YSYEKL. J gave up 9 bases and V 0 bases, and 5 bases lay outside the gene matches. In DNA, the CDR3 is TGCGCCAGCAGCCAAGATGAGGGGGCAGGTTCACCCCTCCACTTT. Translated: CASSQDEGAGSPLHF.